This T cell receptor beta chain was captured by sequencing in a study of T cells in Graves' hyperthyroidism and ophthalmopathy. This clonotype has a handful of counts. The target antigen is unknown. Germline V gives CDR1 MDHEN, CDR2 SYDVKM. The CDR3 is 14 amino acids. V gave up 6 bases and J gave up 5 bases, with 17 bases separating them. Findings and caveats of the study: A 13 V-J signature model discriminated ophthalmopathy versus stable hyperthyroidism.

Template material for amplifying TCR beta CDR3 regions consisted of RNA transcripts. The HTBI primer set served for first-round RT-PCR of the TCR CDR3. Via MiXCR, TCRdb re-called the multiplex PCR reads, giving one row per CDR3 protein. The table has around 400,000 distinct CDR3 sequences, around a sixth seen once. This chain uses TRBV28 with TRBJ2-7, with D perhaps matching TRBD2 (6 bases). Sequencing was performed on blood. The receptor comes from a woman aged 18-35 years with Graves' hyperthyroidism that later progressed to Graves' ophthalmopathy. The CDR3 protein is CASSRDFLPNEQYF. The DNA of the CDR3 is TGTGCCAGCAGCCGGGACTTTCTACCAAACGAGCAGTACTTC.